The present T cell receptor (beta chain) was sequenced within a study of CD8+CD57+ T cells in acquired aplastic anemia. The overall study: The DNA of sorted CD4+ and CD8+ cells averaged roughly 3 ug.

Study findings and constraints: Patients and controls shared nearly 30 CD8+ CDR3 sequences, highly expressed in patients.

Genomic DNA acted as the template from which TCR beta VDJ combination and CDR3 sequence profiling were carried out. TCRdb used MiXCR to reprocess the reads, holding one entry per CDR3 protein. The table records hundreds of thousands of distinct CDR3 sequences, 65% to 75% of them present only once. About this clonotype itself: Its antigen is currently unknown. Sequence at one end of the junction differs from germline and may be a read error.

The length of the CDR3 is 16 residues. The V gene's germline CDR1 is KGHSH and CDR2 LQKENI. Sequencing input: sorted CD4+, CD8+, or CD8+CD57+ T cells (not recorded which) from PBMCs. The J gene is TRBJ2-1, the V gene TRBV18; D is perhaps TRBD1 or TRBD2 (5 bases each). This clonotype was sampled from a human donor in good health, serving as a control. This chain's CDR3 is CASSPLNAGTTKRILF. The CDR3 DNA sequence: TGTGCCAGCTCACCATTGAACGCCGGGACCACTAAACGCATCCTCTTC.